Sequencing of this T cell receptor (beta chain) was carried out in a study of blood T cell repertoires in COVID-19. The repertoire was sequenced with immunoSEQ multiplex PCR; TCRdb's copy has only in-frame clones and lacks some. Among 450,000 or so clones listed, roughly 90% were seen once. The CDR3 totals 14 residues. Germline loops: CDR1 SEHNR, CDR2 FQNEAQ (reference sequence). The V and J ends lost 1 base and 15 bases, in that order; junction bases with no gene match: 8. The rearrangement links TRBV7-9 to TRBJ2-4, with 11 bases fitting TRBD2. The sequence came from a woman aged 40 to 50 with COVID-19, enrolled during active disease. What was sequenced was peripheral blood. The DNA of the CDR3 is TGTGCCAGCAGCTTAGGGGCGACTAGCGGGATATGGTACTTC. This codes for CASSLGATSGIWYF.